This TCR beta chain was observed in a study of blood T cell repertoires in COVID-19. CDR1 is SGHRS, CDR2 YFSETQ, per germline. Trimming cost V 4 bases and J 12 bases; bases outside gene matches: 3. CDR3 length equals 11 residues. The table came from immunoSEQ multiplex PCR; TCRdb's copy has only in-frame clones and leaves some out. This table has 25,000 to 30,000 clones, 90% appearing once. The specimen sequenced was peripheral blood. J is TRBJ2-1 and V is TRBV5-1, with 8 bases aligning to TRBD1. The sequence came from a man in his sixties or seventies with active or convalescent COVID-19. This CDR3 is CASSATGVQFF. CDR3 in DNA: TGCGCCAGCAGCGCGACAGGGGTGCAGTTCTTC.